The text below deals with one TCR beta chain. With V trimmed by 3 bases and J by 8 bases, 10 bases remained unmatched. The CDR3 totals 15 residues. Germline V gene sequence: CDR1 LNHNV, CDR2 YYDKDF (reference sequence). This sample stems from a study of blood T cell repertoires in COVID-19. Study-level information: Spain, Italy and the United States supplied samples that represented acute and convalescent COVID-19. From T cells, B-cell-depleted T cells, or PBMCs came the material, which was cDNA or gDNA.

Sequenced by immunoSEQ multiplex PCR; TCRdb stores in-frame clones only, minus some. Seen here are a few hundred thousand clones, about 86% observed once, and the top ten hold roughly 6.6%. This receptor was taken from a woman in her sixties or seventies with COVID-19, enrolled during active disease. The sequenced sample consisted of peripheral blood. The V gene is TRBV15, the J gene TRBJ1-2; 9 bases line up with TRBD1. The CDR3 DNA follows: TGTGCCACCAGCAGTCCGGGACAGGGTAGGGAAGGCTACACCTTC. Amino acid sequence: CATSSPGQGREGYTF. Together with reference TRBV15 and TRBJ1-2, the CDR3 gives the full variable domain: DAMVIQNPRYQVTQFGKPVTLSCSQTLNHNVMYWYQQKSSQAPKLLFHYYDKDFNNEADTPDNFQSRRPNTSFCFLDIRSPGLGDTAMYLCATSSPGQGREGYTFGSGTRLTVV.